Each of the 19 T cell receptor beta chains below was sequenced from the same sample in a study of CD8 T cells in Susac syndrome. Roughly 0.45 to 1 ug RNA was reverse transcribed with random hexamers. Using its own MiXCR run on the immunoSEQ multiplex PCR reads, TCRdb lists one record per CDR3 protein. The table records fewer than 150,000 distinct CDR3 sequences, around 93% of them present only once. The source material was CD8+ T cells from PBMCs. These receptors all stem from a human donor with Susac syndrome.

The DNA for the CDR3 is TGTGCCAGCAGCCGTACCCTCAGCGGGAGGGGCCAAGAGACCCAGTACTTC. Its protein is CASSRTLSGRGQETQYF. This chain joins TRBV3-1 and TRBJ2-5; 10 bases line up with TRBD2. There are 17 residues in the CDR3. Germline CDR1 is LGHDT and CDR2 is YNNKEL (reference sequence). Trimming at V came to 4 bases and at J to 1 base, leaving 9 bases not matched to a gene.

The chain is built from TRBV7-9 and TRBJ2-1; TRBD2 matches at 8 bases. V dropped 5 bases and J dropped 0; count of bases not matched to a gene: 6. CDR3 size: 16 residues. From germline, CDR1 is SEHNR and CDR2 FQNEAQ (reference sequence). This chain's CDR3 is CASSPRAGGSYNEQFF. The CDR3 DNA reads as TGTGCCAGCAGCCCACGGGCGGGAGGCTCCTACAATGAGCAGTTCTTC. The entire variable domain, with the rest obtained from reference TRBV7-9 and TRBJ2-1, is as follows: DTGVSQNPRHKITKRGQNVTFRCDPISEHNRLYWYRQTLGQGPEFLTYFQNEAQLEKSRLLSDRFSAERPKGSFSTLEIQRTEQGDSAMYLCASSPRAGGSYNEQFFGPGTRLTVL.

The V gene is TRBV20-1, the J gene TRBJ1-2, with D maybe TRBD1 (6 bases). This CDR3 is 15 amino acids long. Trimming cost V 0 bases and J 3 bases, with 14 bases left between them. In germline, CDR1 is DFQATT, CDR2 SNEGSKA (reference sequence). CDR3 sequence (DNA): TGCAGTGCTAGAGATGGTACAGGGAGCTACTATGGCTACACCTTC. Encoded protein: CSARDGTGSYYGYTF.

J is TRBJ1-4 and V is TRBV6-5; D not resolved. V shed 6 bases and J shed 7 bases, with 6 bases lying between them. The CDR3 covers 11 residues. Germline V lookup: CDR1 MNHEY, CDR2 SVGAGI. CDR3 bases: TGTGCCAGCAGGGAATCTGAAAAACTGTTTTTT. It is translated as CASRESEKLFF.

The chain combines TRBV20-1 with TRBJ1-1; no firm D call. The CDR3 spans 14 residues. V shed 3 bases and J shed 0 bases, with 11 bases lying between them. CDR1 is DFQATT and CDR2 is SNEGSKA in the germline V gene (reference sequence). The CDR3 coding sequence is TGCAGTGCTAGGGCTATAAACATGAACACTGAAGCTTTCTTT. This gives the protein CSARAINMNTEAFF.

The chain's CDR3 is CASSTSPGTGETQYF. The CDR3 nucleotides are TGTGCCAGCAGCACATCTCCCGGGACAGGGGAGACCCAGTACTTC. The chain is built from TRBV5-6 and TRBJ2-5; 9 nucleotides line up with TRBD1. V lost 4 bases to trimming and J lost 5 bases; unmatched junction nucleotides: 9. Germline assignment: CDR1 SGHDT and CDR2 YYEEEE. This CDR3 contains 15 residues.

The J gene is TRBJ1-4, the V gene TRBV9; D gene ambiguous. Germline lookup yields CDR1 SGDLS and CDR2 YYNGEE. The CDR3 is 14 amino acids. Deletions cut 0 bases from V and 2 bases from J, with 5 bases between. CDR3 DNA sequence: TGTGCCAGCAGCGTAGCGGTGACTAATGAAAAACTGTTTTTT. Its translation: CASSVAVTNEKLFF.

The V call is TRBV7-8, the J call TRBJ1-2; 12 nucleotides align to TRBD1. The germline V gene has CDR1 SGHVS and CDR2 FQNEAQ. The CDR3 is made up of 15 amino acids. Trimming removed 5 bases from V and 7 bases from J; junction bases left unmatched: 8. As DNA, the CDR3 is TGTGCCAGCAGCCTTCCGGGACAGGGGGCGAGTGGCTACACCTTC. Translating it yields CASSLPGQGASGYTF.

V usage is TRBV9 and J usage is TRBJ1-5; a possible D gene is TRBD1 (5 bases). The CDR3 sequence is 13 residues long. The ends were cut back, 4 bases at V and 7 bases at J, with 12 bases in the middle. Per germline, CDR1 SGDLS and CDR2 YYNGEE. CDR3 residues: CASSKSGDQPQHF. The CDR3 bases are TGTGCCAGCAGCAAATCCGGGGACCAGCCCCAGCATTTT.

V usage is TRBV28 and J usage is TRBJ1-3; D is uncertain. The CDR3 has 15 amino acids. V shed 6 bases and J shed 0 bases, with 12 bases lying between them. In germline, CDR1 is MDHEN, CDR2 SYDVKM. The CDR3 nucleotides read TGTGCCAGCAGCCGTACCCCGATCTCTGGAAACACCATATATTTT. Protein product: CASSRTPISGNTIYF.

This clonotype was found a few times. The CDR3: CASSLVVGQPQHF. The CDR3 nucleotides read TGTGCCAGCAGTTTAGTTGTGGGTCAGCCCCAGCATTTT. The V and J genes are TRBV27 and TRBJ1-5; D is ambiguous. The germline CDR1 and CDR2 sequences are MNHEY and SMNVEV (reference sequence). Trimming removed 2 bases at V and 6 bases at J, with 8 bases between. The CDR3 covers 13 residues.

The V call is TRBV24-1, the J call TRBJ2-2; possible D gene TRBD1, 6 bases. The CDR3 consists of 15 residues. Germline V lookup: CDR1 KGHDR, CDR2 SFDVKD. Trimming removed 1 base at V and 4 bases at J, with 9 bases between. The CDR3, as DNA: TGTGCCACCAGTGATTTCGACAGGTCCACCGGGGAGCTGTTTTTT. Its protein product is CATSDFDRSTGELFF.

The rearrangement uses TRBV4-1 and TRBJ1-1; a possible D gene is TRBD1 (5 bases). V lost 0 bases to trimming and J lost 7 bases, with 9 bases between them. In germline, CDR1 is MGHRA, CDR2 YSYEKL. This CDR3 has 13 amino acids. The CDR3 bases are TGCGCCAGCAGCCAAGAGGGGCATCATGAAGCTTTCTTT. Its protein product is CASSQEGHHEAFF.

The chain uses TRBV27 and TRBJ1-1; tentatively, D is TRBD1 (5 bases). Germline V gene lookup returns CDR1 MNHEY and CDR2 SMNVEV (reference sequence). Trimming took 6 bases from V and 5 from J, leaving 16 bases between them. This CDR3 is 14 amino acids long. CDR3 in DNA: TGTGCCAGCAGCCCCTACGATCGGGGGACTGAAGCTTTCTTT. Translated, it gives CASSPYDRGTEAFF.

This clonotype was recorded once. The chain is built from TRBV9 and TRBJ2-1; weak D call: TRBD2 (6 bases). Trimming pared 1 base from V and 8 bases from J, leaving 16 bases between. Germline CDR1 SGDLS, CDR2 YYNGEE. This CDR3 has 15 amino acids. DNA of the CDR3: TGTGCCAGCAGCGTATTTCAAACTAGCAGCGATGAGCAGTTCTTC. This sequence encodes CASSVFQTSSDEQFF.

This chain connects TRBV28 to TRBJ2-7; D may be TRBD2 (6 bases). V was cut by 3 bases and J by 2 bases, with 14 bases left in between. The CDR3 covers 15 residues. Germline CDR1 is MDHEN and CDR2 is SYDVKM. This CDR3 is CASSFRDSSAYEQYF. For the CDR3, the DNA is TGTGCCAGCAGTTTCCGGGACTCCTCAGCCTACGAGCAGTACTTC.

V gene TRBV3-1 combines with J gene TRBJ2-4; 9 bases agree with TRBD1. Per the germline V gene, CDR1 is LGHDT and CDR2 is YNNKEL (reference sequence). This CDR3 is built from 17 residues. Losses at the gene ends were 5 bases for V and 2 bases for J; bases not matched to a gene: 10. CDR3 sequence: CASSSRGTGSTKNIQYF. The CDR3 DNA reads TGTGCCAGCAGCAGCAGAGGGACAGGGTCGACCAAAAACATTCAGTACTTC.

The chain has TRBV15 and TRBJ2-6, with D hard to call. Germline CDR1 and CDR2: LNHNV and YYDKDF (reference sequence). This CDR3 contains 15 residues. The V gene lost 6 bases and the J gene lost 0 bases, with 9 bases spanning the gap. CDR3 in amino acids: CATSESRSGANVLTF. The DNA of the CDR3 is TGTGCCACCAGTGAGTCGCGCTCTGGGGCCAACGTCCTGACTTTC.

The V gene is TRBV9, the J gene TRBJ2-1; a possible D gene is TRBD2 (6 bases). The V gene lost 0 bases and the J gene lost 0 bases, with 10 bases spanning the gap. This CDR3 has 16 amino acids. Germline CDR1 reads SGDLS; CDR2 reads YYNGEE. The DNA for the CDR3 is TGTGCCAGCAGCGTAGACGGGGGAAGCTCCTACAATGAGCAGTTCTTC. Protein product: CASSVDGGSSYNEQFF.